The 14 T cell receptor beta chains below come from one sample, sequenced in a study of human T cells and chemical hapten exposure. The authors' total RNA extraction used unfractionated whole blood. TCRdb recomputed calls from the 5' RACE reads with MiXCR, one row per CDR3 protein. The sample yields 65,000 to 95,000 distinct CDR3 sequences, about 8.4% seen once. The receptors stem from a male donor in good health.

V is TRBV3-1 and J is TRBJ1-1, with 10 bases matching TRBD1. Germline V gene data show CDR1 as LGHDT and CDR2 as YNNKEL (reference sequence). J was trimmed by 3 bases and V by 4 bases; bases with no gene match: 8. The CDR3 runs 16 residues. In DNA form, the CDR3 reads TGTGCCAGCAGCCCCCCGGACAGGGGGATTTACACTGAAGCTTTCTTT. Its protein product is CASSPPDRGIYTEAFF. The full variable domain, in which reference TRBV3-1 and TRBJ1-1 provide the parts outside the CDR3, is DTAVSQTPKYLVTQMGNDKSIKCEQNLGHDTMYWYKQDSKKFLKIMFSYNNKELIINETVPNRFSPKSPDKAHLNLHINSLELGDSAVYFCASSPPDRGIYTEAFFGQGTRLTVV.

This clonotype was recorded a few times. The CDR3 loop is CASSLRTLGNEKLFF. CDR3 DNA: TGTGCCAGCAGCTTAAGGACCCTGGGCAATGAAAAACTGTTTTTT. The genes are TRBV11-2 and TRBJ1-4; D remains unclear. The CDR3 sequence is 15 residues long. The V and J ends lost 2 bases and 5 bases respectively, with 12 bases between them. Germline-derived CDR1 and CDR2 are SGHAT and FQNNGV. The whole variable domain, remainder taken from reference TRBV11-2 and TRBJ1-4, is EAGVAQSPRYKIIEKRQSVAFWCNPISGHATLYWYQQILGQGPKLLIQFQNNGVVDDSQLPKDRFSAERLKGVDSTLKIQPAKLEDSAVYLCASSLRTLGNEKLFFGSGTQLSVL.

V gene TRBV2 combines with J gene TRBJ2-7; TRBD1 might be the D (5 bases). The CDR3 sequence is 14 residues long. The V gene's germline CDR1 is SNHLY and CDR2 FYNNEI. Trimming took 1 base from V and 3 from J, leaving 10 bases between them. The CDR3 nucleotides are TGTGCCAGCAGTGAAGTGACAGAGAACTACGAGCAGTACTTC. Protein sequence: CASSEVTENYEQYF.

The J gene is TRBJ2-1, the V gene TRBV29-1; 10 bases are shared with TRBD2. V shed 4 bases and J 4 bases; nucleotides not matched to a gene: 1. Germline CDR1 SQVTM, CDR2 ANQGSEA. The length of the CDR3 is 13 residues. This CDR3 is CSVAGLAYNEQFF. DNA of the CDR3: TGCAGCGTTGCGGGACTAGCGTACAATGAGCAGTTCTTC.

The chain combines TRBV5-4 with TRBJ2-3, with D possibly being TRBD1 or TRBD2 (7 bases each). Between the trimmed V and J ends, which lost 7 bases and 0 bases, there was a span of 12 bases. Per germline, CDR1 SGHNT and CDR2 YYREEE (reference sequence). The CDR3 covers 14 residues. The CDR3 region is CASQGGESTDTQYF. Written as DNA, the CDR3 is TGTGCCAGCCAGGGGGGGGAGAGCACAGATACGCAGTATTTT.

The V call is TRBV5-1, the J call TRBJ2-5; D gene ambiguous. The V and J ends lost 0 bases and 2 bases respectively, with 11 bases between them. Germline loops: CDR1 SGHRS, CDR2 YFSETQ. The CDR3 sequence is 15 residues long. DNA for the CDR3: TGCGCCAGCAGCTTGGATGCGCCCCGACAAGAGACCCAGTACTTC. Residues: CASSLDAPRQETQYF.

This clonotype was counted a few times. The rearrangement uses TRBV12-3 or TRBV12-4 and TRBJ2-1, with D possibly TRBD1 on 6 matching bases. The CDR3 consists of 14 residues. V lost 7 bases and J 4 bases, leaving 14 bases between the germline ends. CDR3 coding DNA: TGTGCCAGCATCACAGGGAGTAGGTACAATGAGCAGTTCTTC. Translation: CASITGSRYNEQFF.

The J gene is TRBJ2-2, the V gene TRBV2, with D unclear. This CDR3 comprises 17 residues. Trimming took 0 bases from V and 5 from J, leaving 16 bases between them. From germline, CDR1 is SNHLY and CDR2 FYNNEI. The CDR3, as DNA: TGTGCCAGCAGTGAAGCAGGTAGCCGGAAGGTAACCGGGGAGCTGTTTTTT. It encodes CASSEAGSRKVTGELFF.

This clonotype was seen a handful of times. The V call is TRBV6-1, the J call TRBJ1-5, with D uncertain. The V gene's germline CDR1 is MNHNS and CDR2 SASEGT. Trimming removed 4 bases from V and 2 bases from J, with 15 bases in between. CDR3 length: 16 amino acids. The DNA of the CDR3 is TGTGCCAGCAGTGTCTTTCAGACTAGCGGCAATCAGCCCCAGCATTTT. Translated, it gives CASSVFQTSGNQPQHF.

This clonotype has a handful of counts. The rearrangement links TRBV4-3 to TRBJ1-1; maybe TRBD1 (6 bases). CDR3 length: 15 residues. In germline, CDR1 is LGHNA, CDR2 YSLEER. Trimming shortened V by 2 bases and J by 4 bases, and 14 bases separated the two germline ends. The CDR3 spells CASSQSGVGSTEAFF. The CDR3 DNA follows: TGCGCCAGCAGCCAATCAGGGGTAGGGAGCACTGAAGCTTTCTTT.

The rearrangement joins TRBV6-5 to TRBJ2-1; D gene ambiguous. The CDR3 totals 16 residues. Trimming cost V 5 bases and J 3 bases, with 17 bases left between them. Germline V lookup: CDR1 MNHEY, CDR2 SVGAGI. The CDR3 reads CASSTLLTPSYNEQFF. The CDR3 DNA follows: TGTGCCAGCAGTACTCTGCTGACCCCCAGCTACAATGAGCAGTTCTTC.

The chain uses TRBV20-1 and TRBJ1-5, with 7 bases lining up with TRBD1. Per germline, CDR1 DFQATT and CDR2 SNEGSKA (reference sequence). The CDR3 loop spans 16 amino acids. The V segment lost 1 base and the J segment 4 bases; nucleotides outside the gene matches: 10. CDR3 sequence: CSARGAGGLGNQPQHF. The DNA for the CDR3 is TGCAGTGCTAGAGGGGCAGGGGGTCTTGGTAATCAGCCCCAGCATTTT.

This clonotype was observed many times. The gene calls are TRBV5-1 and TRBJ2-7, with D perhaps matching TRBD2 (6 bases). V was trimmed by 0 bases and J by 0 bases, leaving 10 bases between them. The CDR3 consists of 15 residues. Germline V gene lookup returns CDR1 SGHRS and CDR2 YFSETQ. The CDR3, as DNA: TGCGCCAGCAGCTTGGTTCGGGGGAGCTCCTACGAGCAGTACTTC. As protein: CASSLVRGSSYEQYF.

The rearrangement links TRBV6-5 to TRBJ2-7, with 10 positions matching TRBD2. The V gene end was trimmed by 0 bases and the J gene end by 7 bases; junction bases not matched to a gene: 9. Germline V gene lookup returns CDR1 MNHEY and CDR2 SVGAGI. CDR3 length: 16 amino acids. DNA for the CDR3: TGTGCCAGCAGTTACTCGATAGGTAGCGGGGGGTGGGAGCAGTACTTC. Translated, it gives CASSYSIGSGGWEQYF.